The next 20 T cell receptor beta chains were all read from a single sample in a study of post-analysis software for immune sequencing data. Points from the study as a whole: Among about 5 TRBV segments more frequent in patients than controls were TRBV5-6, TRBV5-1 and TRBV20-1.

Their antigens remain unidentified. Prepared TCR beta cDNA libraries contained unique molecular identifiers. Using its own MiXCR run on the PCR reads, TCRdb lists one record per CDR3 protein. The sample contains about 200,000 distinct CDR3 sequences, roughly 28% of which appear only once. The sample consisted of blood. Receptors were obtained from a girl under 18 with multiple sclerosis.

The chain carries TRBV12-1 and TRBJ2-3. TRBV12-1 is flagged as a pseudogene. The CDR3 totals 16 residues. This chain's CDR3 is CASSFARSSRTDSQYF. CDR3 bases: TGTGCCAGCAGCTTTGCCCGATCCAGTAGGACAGATTCGCAGTATTTT.

The table lists this clonotype with many counts. The V and J genes are TRBV5-5 and TRBJ2-3, with 8 nucleotides matching TRBD2. The CDR3 is 17 residues long. Germline loops: CDR1 SGHKS, CDR2 YYEKEE (reference sequence). Trimming cost V 0 bases and J 1 base; bases outside gene matches: 7. The CDR3 DNA sequence: TGTGCCAGCAGCTTGGTTGTAGCGGGGAGTCGCACAGATACGCAGTATTTT. Translating it yields CASSLVVAGSRTDTQYF.

The rearrangement joins TRBV7-2 to TRBJ2-7; D not resolved. CDR1 is SGHTA and CDR2 is FQGNSA in the germline V gene. The V end was cut by 5 bases, the J end by 2 bases, with 16 bases between. The CDR3 loop spans 15 amino acids. The CDR3 nucleotides read TGTGCCAGCAGCGTACAGCCTCAGATTACCTACGAGCAGTACTTC. Translated: CASSVQPQITYEQYF. Full variable domain (remainder filled in from reference TRBV7-2 and TRBJ2-7): GAGVSQSPSNKVTEKGKDVELRCDPISGHTALYWYRQSLGQGLEFLIYFQGNSAPDKSGLPSDRFSAERTGGSVSTLTIQRTQQEDSAVYLCASSVQPQITYEQYFGPGTRLTVT.

The table lists this clonotype with many counts. The J gene is TRBJ1-2, the V gene TRBV20-1, with 12 bases aligning to TRBD1. V lost 5 bases to trimming and J lost 8 bases; unmatched junction nucleotides: 6. CDR1 and CDR2 from the germline V gene are DFQATT and SNEGSKA (reference sequence). CDR3 size: 13 residues. The chain's CDR3 is CSAGGQGAFGYTF. The CDR3 bases are TGCAGTGCTGGGGGACAGGGGGCGTTCGGCTACACCTTC.

In regard to this clonotype: A much more abundant neighbour one base away suggests this may be a read error. The chain has TRBV7-8 and TRBJ2-3; 8 bases match TRBD2. Germline V lookup: CDR1 SGHVS, CDR2 FQNEAQ. The CDR3 has 15 residues. The CDR3 spells CAGSPSGGVADTQYF. The CDR3 DNA sequence: TGTGCCGGCAGCCCGAGCGGGGGAGTCGCAGATACGCAGTATTTT.

This clonotype was seen a handful of times. A much larger clone differs from this one at a single base, so this may be a read error. V is TRBV20-1 and J is TRBJ2-1; 12 positions agree with TRBD2. V lost 3 bases, J lost 9 bases, and 9 bases stayed unmatched. The CDR3 totals 15 residues. Germline V CDR1 and CDR2: DFQATT, SNEGSKA (reference sequence). The CDR3 is CSASSRTSGTGEQFF. CDR3 DNA sequence: TGCAGTGCTAGTAGCCGGACTAGCGGGACGGGTGAGCAGTTCTTC.

This clonotype was seen ten or more times. The CDR3 DNA reads TGTGCCAGCACTCCTGGTGTGGAGCAGAACTACGAGCAGTACTTC. Protein product: CASTPGVEQNYEQYF. V usage is TRBV28 and J usage is TRBJ2-7, with D hard to call. Germline-derived CDR1 and CDR2 are MDHEN and SYDVKM. The V end lost 7 bases, the J end lost 3 bases, and 19 bases lay between the germline ends. The length of the CDR3 is 15 residues.

About this clonotype itself: Compared with germline, one end of the junction differs, possibly owing to a read error. The CDR3 bases are TGCAGCGTTGGTCCCCGCAGCACCGGAGAGCTGTTTTTT. Translating gives CSVGPRSTGELFF. This chain joins TRBV29-1 and TRBJ2-2; no firm D call. CDR1 and CDR2 from the germline V gene are SQVTM and ANQGSEA. This CDR3 is 13 amino acids long.

The CDR3 is CASEAGGPVYEQYF. CDR3 sequence (DNA): TGTGCCAGCGAGGCGGGAGGGCCGGTGTACGAGCAGTACTTC. The V and J genes are TRBV28 and TRBJ2-7; 9 nucleotides agree with TRBD2. The CDR3 covers 14 residues. The J segment lost 4 bases and the V segment lost 8 bases, leaving 9 bases of the junction unmatched. Germline V gene data show CDR1 as MDHEN and CDR2 as SYDVKM.

Ten or more counts support this clonotype. V is TRBV29-1 and J is TRBJ2-5, with 11 bases fitting TRBD2. The trim removed 2 bases at V and 3 bases at J, leaving 5 bases unmatched. CDR1 and CDR2 (germline): SQVTM, ANQGSEA. This CDR3 spans 15 amino acids. In nucleotides, the CDR3 is TGCAGCGTTGAACGACTTAGCGGGAGGGAAGAGACCCAGTACTTC. Protein sequence: CSVERLSGREETQYF.

This clonotype turned up a few times. The chain is built from TRBV6-1 and TRBJ1-1; tentative D call: TRBD1 (6 bases). This CDR3 has 14 residues. Trimming stripped 6 bases from V and 2 bases from J, with 13 bases between. Per germline, CDR1 MNHNS and CDR2 SASEGT. The CDR3 DNA reads TGTGCCAGCAGCTCAGGGGCCGGTAACACTGAAGCTTTCTTT. Encoded protein: CASSSGAGNTEAFF.

This clonotype has a handful of counts. V usage is TRBV20-1 and J usage is TRBJ2-1; 14 bases match TRBD2. The CDR3 has 15 amino acids. The junction had 8 bases not matched to a gene; V was cut back by 3 bases and J by 10 bases. Germline-derived CDR1 and CDR2 are DFQATT and SNEGSKA (reference sequence). CDR3 nucleotides: TGCAGTGCTAGTCGGGGACTAGCGGGAGTACGGGAGCAGTTCTTC. Amino acids: CSASRGLAGVREQFF.

Ten or more counts support this clonotype. The chain is built from TRBV3-1 and TRBJ2-3; 8 bases agree with TRBD2. CDR1 and CDR2 from the germline V gene are LGHDT and YNNKEL (reference sequence). The length of the CDR3 is 15 residues. J gave up 4 bases and V 2 bases, and 5 bases lay outside the gene matches. DNA of the CDR3: TGTGCCAGCAGCCAACACGGACTAGCCCCAGATACGCAGTATTTT. The encoded protein is CASSQHGLAPDTQYF.

Turning to this clonotype: This could be a read error, since a much larger clone is one nucleotide away. The V call is TRBV7-2, the J call TRBJ2-7, with TRBD1 matching 8 bases. This CDR3 is built from 14 residues. The germline V gene has CDR1 SGHTA and CDR2 FQGNSA. CDR3 region: CAGSLGSTGVEQYF. DNA for the CDR3: TGTGCCGGCAGCTTAGGATCGACAGGGGTCGAGCAGTACTTC.

V usage is TRBV5-1 and J usage is TRBJ2-5, with 7 nucleotides matching TRBD1. The J call could be wrong; TRBJ2-7 is a better fit for the DNA end. Germline V gene lookup returns CDR1 SGHRS and CDR2 YFSETQ. The CDR3 loop spans 13 amino acids. CDR3 sequence: CASSIRTGPEQYF. The CDR3 nucleotides are TGCGCCAGCAGCATAAGGACAGGCCCCGAGCAGTACTTC.

The CDR3 spells CASSLFGSKNTEAFF. CDR3 DNA sequence: TGTGCCAGCAGCTTATTTGGTTCGAAGAACACTGAAGCTTTCTTT. V gene TRBV7-3 combines with J gene TRBJ1-1; the D is unclear. V was cut by 2 bases and J by 1 base, with 11 bases left in between. Germline V gene sequence: CDR1 SGHTA, CDR2 FQGTGA. The length of the CDR3 is 15 residues.

In this sample, this clonotype turned up many times. J is TRBJ2-7 and V is TRBV12-3 or TRBV12-4, with D possibly being TRBD2 (5 bases). The CDR3 totals 14 residues. The V end lost 4 bases, the J end lost 6 bases, and 16 bases lay between the germline ends. The DNA for the CDR3 is TGTGCCAGCAGTTCCCGGGAAGTCGTGGTCGAGCAGTACTTC. Protein sequence: CASSSREVVVEQYF.

This clonotype was counted many times. The chain has TRBV4-1 and TRBJ2-7, with D maybe TRBD2 (5 bases). The CDR3 extends over 16 amino acids. CDR1 and CDR2 from the germline V gene are MGHRA and YSYEKL. V was trimmed by 1 base and J by 3 bases, leaving 16 bases between them. The CDR3 DNA follows: TGCGCCAGCAGCCAAGGCCCTCGGGGATCTTACTACGAGCAGTACTTC. The encoded protein is CASSQGPRGSYYEQYF.

A note on this clonotype: One base away lies a much larger clone, so this may be a sequencing read error. The chain combines TRBV27 with TRBJ2-1; a weak D match, TRBD1 (6 bases). Germline CDR1 and CDR2: MNHEY and SMNVEV (reference sequence). The CDR3 is 14 amino acids. The V end was cut by 6 bases, the J end by 6 bases, with 15 bases between. CDR3: CASRVLMDSNEQFF. For the CDR3, the DNA is TGTGCCAGCAGGGTTCTGATGGACAGCAATGAGCAGTTCTTC.

This clonotype was observed at least ten times. The rearrangement joins TRBV28 to TRBJ2-7; D may match TRBD1 or TRBD2 (5 bases each). CDR1 is MDHEN and CDR2 is SYDVKM in the germline V gene. Trimming removed 6 bases from V and 2 bases from J, with 8 bases in between. The CDR3 covers 12 residues. CDR3 region: CASRGRTYEQYF. In nucleotides, the CDR3 is TGTGCCAGCAGGGGACGTACCTACGAGCAGTACTTC. The full variable domain, with the rest looked up from reference TRBV28 and TRBJ2-7, is DVKVTQSSRYLVKRTGEKVFLECVQDMDHENMFWYRQDPGLGLRLIYFSYDVKMKEKGDIPEGYSVSREKKERFSLILESASTNQTSMYLCASRGRTYEQYFGPGTRLTVT.